Below are 26 T cell receptor beta chains sequenced from a single sample in a study of blood T cell repertoires in COVID-19. Sequencing used immunoSEQ multiplex PCR; TCRdb keeps in-frame clones, though not all of them. The data hold approximately 100,000 clones, with approximately 80% observed a single time. The sample taken for sequencing was peripheral blood. Receptors were obtained from a man in his sixties with acute or convalescent COVID-19.

The chain carries TRBV19 and TRBJ2-3; D gene unclear. CDR3 size: 13 residues. V was shortened by 5 bases and J by 3 bases, with 9 bases between the two germline ends. CDR1 LNHDA and CDR2 SQIVND come from the germline V gene (reference sequence). CDR3 in DNA: TGTGCCAGTAGTCCTACTGAAACAGATACGCAGTATTTT. Translating gives CASSPTETDTQYF. Together with reference TRBV19 and TRBJ2-3, the CDR3 gives the full variable domain: DGGITQSPKYLFRKEGQNVTLSCEQNLNHDAMYWYRQDPGQGLRLIYYSQIVNDFQKGDIAEGYSVSREKKESFPLTVTSAQKNPTAFYLCASSPTETDTQYFGPGTRLTVL.

The J gene is TRBJ1-3, the V gene TRBV3-1 (or the pseudogene TRBV3-2); unclear D gene. Germline assignment: CDR1 LGHDT and CDR2 YNNKEL (reference sequence). With 4 bases removed from V and 0 bases from J, the gap between germline ends came to 13 bases. This CDR3 is built from 16 residues. CDR3 DNA: TGTGCCAGCAGCCCCCACGAAGAGGTCTCTGGAAACACCATATATTTT. Translated: CASSPHEEVSGNTIYF.

This clone was detected only once. The chain joins TRBV19 to TRBJ1-1; TRBD1 might be the D (6 bases). The CDR3 runs to 14 residues. The germline gives CDR1 LNHDA, CDR2 SQIVND (reference sequence). With 3 bases removed from V and 5 bases from J, the gap between germline ends came to 13 bases. The CDR3 nucleotides are TGTGCCAGTAGTATGACCAGGGGACGTACTGAAGCTTTCTTT. The encoded protein is CASSMTRGRTEAFF.

V usage is TRBV25-1 and J usage is TRBJ2-2, with 7 bases aligning to TRBD2. V lost 4 bases and J lost 0; bases outside the gene matches: 2. The CDR3 totals 15 residues. Germline assignment: CDR1 MGHDK and CDR2 SYGVNS. The CDR3 coding sequence is TGTGCCAGCAGTGTTGGACTAGCGAACACCGGGGAGCTGTTTTTT. Its translation is CASSVGLANTGELFF.

The J gene is TRBJ2-7, the V gene TRBV18; 10 bases agree with TRBD1. The junction had 6 bases not matched to a gene; V was cut back by 6 bases and J by 4 bases. The CDR3 consists of 14 residues. Germline CDR1 reads KGHSH; CDR2 reads LQKENI. The CDR3, as DNA: TGTGCCAGCTCCCTCGGGACAGGGGTATACGAGCAGTACGTC. Protein: CASSLGTGVYEQYV.

This clone was counted a few times. The genes are TRBV7-9 and TRBJ1-2; 10 bases line up with TRBD1. Per germline, CDR1 SEHNR and CDR2 FQNEAQ (reference sequence). This CDR3 comprises 15 residues. V was pared by 4 bases and J by 4 bases, with 6 bases of the junction left unmatched. CDR3 nucleotides: TGTGCCAGCAGCTCGGGGACAGGGGACTCCTATGGCTACACCTTC. Its protein is CASSSGTGDSYGYTF.

This clone appeared a single time. This rearrangement joins TRBV11-2 to TRBJ2-5, with D unclear. Trimming pared 5 bases from V and 5 bases from J, leaving 12 bases between. CDR1 SGHAT and CDR2 FQNNGV come from the germline V gene. This CDR3 contains 13 residues. The CDR3: CASSPTGGETQYF. The CDR3 nucleotides read TGTGCCAGCAGCCCCACGGGTGGGGAGACCCAGTACTTC.

V is TRBV5-1 and J is TRBJ1-6; a weak D match, TRBD1 (5 bases). Trimming cost V 4 bases and J 5 bases, with 16 bases left between them. Germline V gives CDR1 SGHRS, CDR2 YFSETQ. This CDR3 region has 16 residues. The DNA for the CDR3 is TGCGCCAGCAGCCAAAACGCCAGGGTGAATAATTCACCCCTCCACTTT. It translates to CASSQNARVNNSPLHF.

V gene TRBV18 combines with J gene TRBJ2-1; TRBD2 matches at 7 bases. The CDR3 is 14 amino acids. Germline CDR1 and CDR2: KGHSH and LQKENI. The J segment lost 8 bases and the V segment lost 1 base, leaving 5 bases of the junction unmatched. The CDR3: CASSPRGGRDEQFF. The CDR3 DNA follows: TGTGCCAGCTCACCACGGGGGGGTCGGGATGAGCAGTTCTTC.

The genes are TRBV7-2 and TRBJ1-1; the D gene is possibly TRBD1 (5 bases). This CDR3 spans 16 amino acids. The V end lost 1 base, the J end lost 3 bases, and 15 bases lay between the germline ends. Germline CDR1 and CDR2: SGHTA and FQGNSA. The CDR3 spells CASSLGFRGWDTEAFF. The DNA for the CDR3 is TGTGCCAGCAGCTTAGGTTTCCGGGGGTGGGACACTGAAGCTTTCTTT.

The chain recombines TRBV19 with TRBJ1-4; 7 nucleotides line up with TRBD1. Germline-derived CDR1 and CDR2 are LNHDA and SQIVND (reference sequence). The CDR3 length is 15 residues. V was pared by 10 bases and J by 0 bases, with 8 bases of the junction left unmatched. The CDR3 coding sequence is TGTGCCACCCGCAACAGGGGTGCAACTAATGAAAAACTGTTTTTT. Translating it yields CATRNRGATNEKLFF.

The V call is TRBV5-5, the J call TRBJ1-4, with D hard to call. Germline values: CDR1 SGHKS, CDR2 YYEKEE (reference sequence). The CDR3 sequence is 14 residues long. The germline V and J ends were trimmed by 4 bases and 7 bases, with 14 bases remaining between them. The CDR3 loop is CASSGELLVEKLFF. CDR3 DNA: TGTGCCAGCAGCGGGGAGCTGTTGGTTGAAAAACTGTTTTTT.

This CDR3 reads CASSPGRGRTEAFF. The CDR3 DNA reads as TGTGCCAGCAGCCCCGGAAGGGGGCGCACTGAAGCTTTCTTT. The V call is TRBV11-2, the J call TRBJ1-1; TRBD1 aligns across 7 bases. Germline CDR1 reads SGHAT; CDR2 reads FQNNGV. V was clipped by 5 bases and J by 4 bases; unmatched bases: 7. This CDR3 region has 14 residues.

The CDR3, as DNA: TGCGCCAGCAGTGCCCAGCCGCATCCGGGACAGGGGTACGAGCAGTACGTC. The encoded protein is CASSAQPHPGQGYEQYV. The chain combines TRBV23-1 with TRBJ2-7; 10 bases align to TRBD1. TRBV23-1 is assigned to the ORF class and has an uncertain function. The CDR3 has 17 residues. V gave up 5 bases and J gave up 4 bases; unmatched junction bases: 14.

The chain carries TRBV4-1 and TRBJ1-2; a weak D match, TRBD1 (6 bases). Trimming removed 3 bases at V and 3 bases at J, with 14 bases between. The CDR3 extends over 15 amino acids. Germline V CDR1 and CDR2: MGHRA, YSYEKL. CDR3 protein: CASSHDRSAYYGYTF. The CDR3 DNA sequence: TGCGCCAGCAGCCATGACAGGTCCGCTTACTATGGCTACACCTTC.

V and J are TRBV21-1 and TRBJ2-7; no DNA check was done on the table's D call, TRBD2. TRBV21-1 is listed as a pseudogene. The CDR3 length is 18 residues. The CDR3 reads CASSKRGKRGSETYEQYV. CDR3 nucleotide sequence: TGTGCCAGCAGCAAAAGGGGGAAGCGGGGCTCCGAAACCTACGAGCAGTACGTC.

The chain joins TRBV10-3 to TRBJ1-5, with 7 bases aligning to TRBD1. CDR3 length equals 14 residues. V lost 4 bases to trimming and J lost 2 bases; unmatched junction nucleotides: 2. Germline CDR1 and CDR2: ENHRY and SYGVKD. CDR3 region: CAISVTGGNQPQHF. CDR3 in DNA: TGTGCCATCAGTGTAACAGGGGGCAATCAGCCCCAGCATTTT.

The chain employs TRBV7-8 and TRBJ1-3; TRBD1 aligns across 7 bases. CDR3 length equals 14 residues. V lost 5 bases to trimming and J lost 2 bases; unmatched junction nucleotides: 3. CDR1 is SGHVS, CDR2 FQNEAQ, per germline. The CDR3 protein is CASSTTGAGNTIYF. CDR3 DNA sequence: TGTGCCAGCAGCACCACAGGGGCTGGAAACACCATATATTTT.

V usage is TRBV25-1 and J usage is TRBJ1-1, with D perhaps TRBD1 (6 bases). CDR3 length: 13 amino acids. V lost 5 bases to trimming and J lost 4 bases, with 11 bases between them. Germline assignment: CDR1 MGHDK and CDR2 SYGVNS. CDR3 sequence (DNA): TGTGCCAGCAGTTCACAGGGAGTCACTGAAGCTTTCTTT. This sequence encodes CASSSQGVTEAFF.

The rearrangement links TRBV9 to TRBJ1-2; TRBD1 matches 8 bases. Looked up from germline, CDR1 is SGDLS and CDR2 is YYNGEE. This CDR3 has 13 residues. V lost 5 bases and J lost 7; bases outside the gene matches: 7. CDR3 sequence (DNA): TGTGCCAGCAGTCCCTCGACAGGGGCTGGCTACACCTTC. This gives the protein CASSPSTGAGYTF.

This sequence joins TRBV28 and TRBJ1-5; 9 bases align to TRBD1. Trimming took 3 bases from V and 3 from J; bases not matched to a gene: 3. The V gene's germline CDR1 is MDHEN and CDR2 SYDVKM. CDR3 length: 15 residues. The DNA of the CDR3 is TGTGCCAGCAGTTTGGGACAGGGCTACAATCAGCCCCAGCATTTT. The encoded protein is CASSLGQGYNQPQHF.

The chain uses TRBV18 and TRBJ2-6; no firm D call. Germline V gene sequence: CDR1 KGHSH, CDR2 LQKENI. V lost 2 bases and J lost 0, with 14 bases in between. CDR3 length equals 18 residues. The CDR3 DNA sequence: TGTGCCAGCTCACCAACCCAGCTGGGCAGCTCTGGGGCCAACGTCCTGACTTTC. Translated: CASSPTQLGSSGANVLTF. The full variable domain, its missing parts supplied by reference TRBV18 and TRBJ2-6, is NAGVMQNPRHLVRRRGQEARLRCSPMKGHSHVYWYRQLPEEGLKFMVYLQKENIIDESGMPKERFSAEFPKEGPSILRIQQVVRGDSAAYFCASSPTQLGSSGANVLTFGAGSRLTVL.

The V gene is TRBV3-1 (or the pseudogene TRBV3-2), the J gene TRBJ2-1, with 12 positions matching TRBD2. The CDR3 contains 19 residues. CDR1 and CDR2 from the germline V gene are LGHDT and YNNKEL (reference sequence). After removal of 2 bases from V and 9 bases from J, the junction contained 17 bases not matched to a gene. CDR3 protein: CASSQPMTSGRSIKGEQFF. CDR3 DNA: TGTGCCAGCAGCCAACCCATGACTAGCGGGAGATCCATTAAGGGTGAGCAGTTCTTC.

Only one count was recorded for this clone. The chain joins TRBV4-1 to TRBJ2-2, with 7 bases that match TRBD1. This CDR3 contains 14 residues. The germline V gene has CDR1 MGHRA and CDR2 YSYEKL. Unmatched junction bases numbered 4, after V lost 6 bases and J lost 3 bases. CDR3 DNA: TGCGCCAGCAGTCGAGGACAGGACACCGGGGAGCTGTTTTTT. Its translation: CASSRGQDTGELFF.

The chain links TRBV6-5 to TRBJ1-5, with D uncertain. V shed 7 bases and J shed 5 bases, with 15 bases lying between them. CDR3 length: 14 residues. From germline, CDR1 is MNHEY and CDR2 SVGAGI. The CDR3 here is CASTQEAAYQPQHF. The CDR3 region has the DNA TGTGCCAGCACCCAAGAGGCAGCCTATCAGCCCCAGCATTTT.

The chain combines TRBV6-1 with TRBJ1-1, with a tentative D call TRBD1 (6 bases). Germline assignment: CDR1 MNHNS and CDR2 SASEGT. The CDR3 extends over 11 amino acids. Trimming shortened V by 3 bases and J by 12 bases, and 11 bases separated the two germline ends. The CDR3 sequence: CASSEEGGPFF. CDR3 nucleotide sequence: TGTGCCAGCAGTGAGGAGGGGGGGCCTTTCTTT.